The clone carrying this T cell receptor (beta chain) turned up a few times. Its specificity is not known. The sample originates from a study of vaccination and CD4 T cells after COVID-19. Turning to the study itself: Convalescent persons amounted to six males plus four females, two of whom were Hispanic. As control conditions, cultures were given either a CEFX pool serving as positive control, an HIV-1 Nef pool, or no peptide at all.

Treatment denoted: roughly 11-day PBMC culture with coronavirus spike peptide pools or control peptides (ViraFEST assay). The Oncomine TCR Beta short-read assay sequenced DNA from cultured CD4+ T cells. One entry per CDR3 protein, called by TCRdb with MiXCR from the PCR reads. The sample yields about 13,000 distinct CDR3 sequences, about two fifths seen once. Germline V lookup: CDR1 SGHVS, CDR2 FNYEAQ. V lost 0 bases and J 1 base, leaving 9 bases between the germline ends. The CDR3 runs to 16 residues. The TCR was taken from a human donor who had recovered from COVID-19. Sequencing was done on a sample of CD4+ T cells from blood, cultured in vitro. The rearrangement joins TRBV7-6 to TRBJ2-2; D might be TRBD1 (6 bases). The CDR3 nucleotides read TGTGCCAGCAGCTTAGCGCAGGGGCTGAACACCGGGGAGCTGTTTTTT. It translates to CASSLAQGLNTGELFF.